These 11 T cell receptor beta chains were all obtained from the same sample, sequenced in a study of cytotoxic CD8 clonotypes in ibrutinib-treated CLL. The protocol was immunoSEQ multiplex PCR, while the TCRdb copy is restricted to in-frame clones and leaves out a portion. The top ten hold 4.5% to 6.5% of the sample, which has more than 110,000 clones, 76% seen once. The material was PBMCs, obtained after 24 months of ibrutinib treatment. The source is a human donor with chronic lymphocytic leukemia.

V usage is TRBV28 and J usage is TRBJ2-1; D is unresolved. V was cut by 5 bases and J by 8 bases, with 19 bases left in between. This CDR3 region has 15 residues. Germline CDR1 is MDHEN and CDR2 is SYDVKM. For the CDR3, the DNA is TGTGCCAGCAGTCCCCCTAGGTTGCTAGGCGATGAGCAGTTCTTC. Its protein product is CASSPPRLLGDEQFF.

CDR3 protein: CASSSAPGQGASEAFF. The CDR3 region has the DNA TGTGCCAGCAGCTCGGCGCCGGGACAGGGGGCGAGTGAAGCTTTCTTT. The V call is TRBV11-3, the J call TRBJ1-1, with 12 bases that match TRBD1. The length of the CDR3 is 16 residues. With V trimmed by 4 bases and J by 7 bases, 10 bases remained unmatched. CDR1 is SGHNT, CDR2 YENEEA, per germline.

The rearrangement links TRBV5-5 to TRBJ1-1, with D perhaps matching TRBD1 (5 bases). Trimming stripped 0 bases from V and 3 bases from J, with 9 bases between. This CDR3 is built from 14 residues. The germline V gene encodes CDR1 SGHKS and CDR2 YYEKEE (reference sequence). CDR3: CASSLVSRDTEAFF. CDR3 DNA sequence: TGTGCCAGCAGCTTGGTGAGCAGGGACACTGAAGCTTTCTTT.

As DNA, the CDR3 is TGTGCCAGCAACAACAGGGGTAACACCGGGGAGCTGTTTTTT. Translating it yields CASNNRGNTGELFF. V usage is TRBV6-6 and J usage is TRBJ2-2, with 7 bases aligning to TRBD1. Per the germline V gene, CDR1 is MNHNY and CDR2 is SVGAGI (reference sequence). The CDR3 has 14 residues. V lost 7 bases to trimming and J lost 2 bases; unmatched junction nucleotides: 4.

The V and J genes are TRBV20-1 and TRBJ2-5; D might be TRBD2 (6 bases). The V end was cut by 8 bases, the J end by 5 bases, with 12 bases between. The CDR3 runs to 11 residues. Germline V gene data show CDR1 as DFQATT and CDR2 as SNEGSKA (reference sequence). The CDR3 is CSPTRQETQYF. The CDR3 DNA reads TGCAGTCCGACTAGGCAGGAGACCCAGTACTTC.

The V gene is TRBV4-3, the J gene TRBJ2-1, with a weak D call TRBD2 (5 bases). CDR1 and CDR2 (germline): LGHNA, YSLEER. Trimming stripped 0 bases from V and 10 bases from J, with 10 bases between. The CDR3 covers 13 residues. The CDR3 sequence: CASSQDEGREQFF. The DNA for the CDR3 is TGCGCCAGCAGCCAAGATGAGGGTCGGGAGCAGTTCTTC.

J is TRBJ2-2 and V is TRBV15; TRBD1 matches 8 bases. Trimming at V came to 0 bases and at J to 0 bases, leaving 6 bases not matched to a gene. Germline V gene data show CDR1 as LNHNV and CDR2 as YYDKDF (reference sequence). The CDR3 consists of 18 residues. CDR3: CATSRDWGTGANTGELFF. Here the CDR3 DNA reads TGTGCCACCAGCAGAGATTGGGGGACAGGAGCGAACACCGGGGAGCTGTTTTTT.

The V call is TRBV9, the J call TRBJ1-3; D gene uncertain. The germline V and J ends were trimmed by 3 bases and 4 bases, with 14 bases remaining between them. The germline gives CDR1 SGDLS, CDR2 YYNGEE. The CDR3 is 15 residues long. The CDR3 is CASSDRHSSGNTIYF. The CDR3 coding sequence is TGTGCCAGCAGCGACCGACATTCGTCCGGAAACACCATATATTTT. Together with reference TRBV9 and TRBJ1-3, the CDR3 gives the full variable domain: DSGVTQTPKHLITATGQRVTLRCSPRSGDLSVYWYQQSLDQGLQFLIQYYNGEERAKGNILERFSAQQFPDLHSELNLSSLELGDSALYFCASSDRHSSGNTIYFGEGSWLTVV.

DNA of the CDR3: TGCGCCAGCAGCCAATTCCCGGACTCTGGGGCCAACGTCCTGACTTTC. It specifies CASSQFPDSGANVLTF. This sequence joins TRBV4-3 and TRBJ2-6, with no clear D. Germline V gives CDR1 LGHNA, CDR2 YSLEER. Trimming left V 2 bases short and J 0 bases short, with 8 bases between. This CDR3 has 16 residues.

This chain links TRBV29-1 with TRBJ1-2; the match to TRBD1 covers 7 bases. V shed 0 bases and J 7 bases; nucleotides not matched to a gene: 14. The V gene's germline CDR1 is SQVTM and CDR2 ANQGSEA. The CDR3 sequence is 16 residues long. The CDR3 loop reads CSVEDLWPSGGCGYTF. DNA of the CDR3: TGCAGCGTTGAAGATCTGTGGCCCTCAGGGGGGTGTGGCTACACCTTC.

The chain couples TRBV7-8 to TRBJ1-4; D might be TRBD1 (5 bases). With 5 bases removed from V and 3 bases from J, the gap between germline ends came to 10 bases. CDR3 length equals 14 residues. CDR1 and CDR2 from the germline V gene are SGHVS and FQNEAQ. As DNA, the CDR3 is TGTGCCAGCAGCCCGCGGGGCTCTAATGAAAAACTGTTTTTT. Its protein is CASSPRGSNEKLFF.